This T cell receptor beta chain was sequenced in a study of T cells in Graves' hyperthyroidism and ophthalmopathy. The study left out patients who had uncontrolled infection, other autoimmune disease, pregnancy or lactation. On the basis of clinical symptoms, serum thyroxine and TRAb, thyroid ultrasound and orbital computed tomography, diagnoses were made. Study-wide results and caveats: Blood also showed most of the thyroid clonotypes that were expanded above 0.001. Ophthalmopathy got predicted by the model a median approximately 6.4 months before its onset.

To note about this clonotype: The antigen remains unidentified. Its ends do not fully match the called genes, so a read error is possible.

Germline V CDR1 and CDR2: SGHTS, YDEGEE. The CDR3 runs to 17 residues. RNA transcripts gave rise to amplified TCR beta CDR3 regions. The HTBI primer set served for first-round RT-PCR of the TCR CDR3. TCRdb passed the multiplex PCR reads through MiXCR, listing each CDR3 protein once. This table has over 450,000 distinct CDR3 sequences, 15% to 20% appearing once. The chain carries TRBV5-8 and TRBJ2-2; D may be TRBD2 (6 bases). The specimen sequenced was blood. The sequence derives from a young woman with Graves' ophthalmopathy. Here the CDR3 reads CAGSLGFGGNTVGELFF. DNA for the CDR3: TGTGCCGGCAGCTTGGGATTCGGGGGAAACACGGTCGGGGAGCTGTTTTTT.